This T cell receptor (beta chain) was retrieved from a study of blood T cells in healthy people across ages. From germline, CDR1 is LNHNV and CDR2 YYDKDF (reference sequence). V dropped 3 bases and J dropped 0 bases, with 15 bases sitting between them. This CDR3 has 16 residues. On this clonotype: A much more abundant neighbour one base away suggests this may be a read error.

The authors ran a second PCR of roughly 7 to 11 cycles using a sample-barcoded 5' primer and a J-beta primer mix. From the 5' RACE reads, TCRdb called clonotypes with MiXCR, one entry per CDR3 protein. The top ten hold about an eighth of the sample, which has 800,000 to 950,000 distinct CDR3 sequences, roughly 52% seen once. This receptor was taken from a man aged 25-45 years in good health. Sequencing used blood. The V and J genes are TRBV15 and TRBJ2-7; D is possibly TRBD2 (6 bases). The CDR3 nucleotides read TGTGCCACCAGCAGTGATTTCGGGAGAGGCTCCTACGAGCAGTACTTC. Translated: CATSSDFGRGSYEQYF.